What follows are 10 T cell receptor beta chains derived from one specimen sequenced in a study of cytomegalovirus exposure and HLA in healthy donors. Primers for the PCR totalled 60 Vbeta and 13 Jbeta. Sequenced by immunoSEQ multiplex PCR; TCRdb stores in-frame clones only, minus some. Counted here are 80,000 or so clones, over 70% occurring once; the ten biggest clones make up around 22%. The sequenced sample was PBMCs. These receptors all stem from a man aged 25-45 years in good health and CMV-seropositive.

This chain uses TRBV28 with TRBJ2-7; 11 nucleotides match TRBD2. The germline gives CDR1 MDHEN, CDR2 SYDVKM. The V gene end was trimmed by 3 bases and the J gene end by 5 bases; junction bases not matched to a gene: 15. The CDR3 has 18 amino acids. The CDR3 spells CASSLALAGVDYHDEQYF. In DNA form, the CDR3 reads TGTGCCAGCAGTTTGGCACTAGCGGGAGTTGATTATCACGACGAGCAGTACTTC.

This chain connects TRBV7-3 to TRBJ1-6; possible D gene TRBD1, 5 bases. Germline CDR1 and CDR2: SGHTA and FQGTGA. CDR3 size: 14 residues. V gave up 5 bases and J gave up 7 bases, with 12 bases separating them. The CDR3 spells CASSHGGDNSPLHF. The CDR3 DNA follows: TGTGCCAGCAGCCACGGAGGGGACAATTCACCCCTCCACTTT.

J is TRBJ2-7 and V is TRBV27; D is unresolved. V lost 1 base and J 0 bases, leaving 7 bases between the germline ends. Germline lookup yields CDR1 MNHEY and CDR2 SMNVEV (reference sequence). This CDR3 comprises 14 residues. The CDR3 sequence: CASSLFRSSYEQYF. In DNA form, the CDR3 reads TGTGCCAGCAGTTTATTCCGGAGCTCCTACGAGCAGTACTTC.

CDR3 DNA sequence: TGCGCCAGCGCGGATGTGGGTAACTCTGGGGCCAACGTCCTGACTTTC. It codes for CASADVGNSGANVLTF. The chain uses TRBV5-1 and TRBJ2-6; D gene uncertain. Trimming shortened V by 7 bases and J by 0 bases, and 14 bases separated the two germline ends. The germline V gene has CDR1 SGHRS and CDR2 YFSETQ. This CDR3 has 16 residues.

This clone was seen only once. The chain employs TRBV30 and TRBJ2-1, with 8 positions matching TRBD2. The junction had 12 bases not matched to a gene; V was cut back by 6 bases and J by 5 bases. Germline V gene sequence: CDR1 GTSNPN, CDR2 SVGIG (reference sequence). The CDR3 is made up of 15 amino acids. For the CDR3, the DNA is TGTGCCTGCCAACGGGGACTAGTGCCTGACAATGAGCAGTTCTTC. It is translated as CACQRGLVPDNEQFF.

In this sample, this clone turned up once. The chain's CDR3 is CASSPYDRGYGYTF. The CDR3 DNA follows: TGTGCCAGCAGCCCATACGACAGGGGCTATGGCTACACCTTC. V and J are TRBV7-8 and TRBJ1-2; 8 bases match TRBD1. V shed 5 bases and J 4 bases; nucleotides not matched to a gene: 6. The CDR3 is 14 amino acids. Germline CDR1 reads SGHVS; CDR2 reads FQNEAQ.

As regards this clone: At the DNA level, this CDR3 is encoded by other sequences in the same sample as well. The chain couples TRBV28 to TRBJ1-5; D is ambiguous. CDR3 size: 15 residues. V was trimmed by 2 bases and J by 2 bases, leaving 10 bases between them. Germline values: CDR1 MDHEN, CDR2 SYDVKM. The CDR3 nucleotides are TGTGCCAGCAGTTTAGGCGGCGGAGGCAATCAGCCCCAGCATTTT. This gives the protein CASSLGGGGNQPQHF.

The chain is built from TRBV4-3 and TRBJ1-3, with D tentatively TRBD1 (5 bases). Between the trimmed V and J ends, which lost 1 base and 0 bases, there was a span of 10 bases. Germline V gene data show CDR1 as LGHNA and CDR2 as YSLEER. The CDR3 is 16 residues long. As DNA, the CDR3 is TGCGCCAGCAGCCAAGCAGGGCTGAGCTCTGGAAACACCATATATTTT. Protein product: CASSQAGLSSGNTIYF.

This sequence joins TRBV7-9 and TRBJ2-7, with D possibly matching TRBD2 (7 bases). The CDR3 contains 13 residues. CDR1 and CDR2 from the germline V gene are SEHNR and FQNEAQ (reference sequence). V lost 5 bases to trimming and J lost 6 bases, with 14 bases between them. In DNA, the CDR3 is TGTGCCAGCAGCGTGGGGGGGCCAGGCGAGCAGTACTTC. Its translation: CASSVGGPGEQYF.

The genes are TRBV5-6 and TRBJ2-1; weak D call: TRBD2 (6 bases). Germline assignment: CDR1 SGHDT and CDR2 YYEEEE. V was clipped by 0 bases and J by 5 bases, with 12 bases between them. The CDR3 is made up of 15 amino acids. The CDR3 region is CASSLVVTRDNEQFF. The CDR3 nucleotides read TGTGCCAGCAGCTTGGTAGTGACTAGGGACAATGAGCAGTTCTTC.